These 18 T cell receptor beta chains came from one sample sequenced in a study of T cell responses to AZD1222 COVID-19 vaccine. Produced via immunoSEQ multiplex PCR; TCRdb's table is partial and in-frame only. This table holds around 200,000 clones, around nine tenths found once. The specimen comprised peripheral blood, sampled 28 days after the second AZD1222 dose. These receptors originate from an adult who received the AZD1222 COVID-19 vaccine.

In this sample, this clone turned up a few times. The rearrangement joins TRBV27 to TRBJ1-2, with TRBD1 matching over 8 bases. The CDR3 sequence is 13 residues long. In germline, CDR1 is MNHEY, CDR2 SMNVEV (reference sequence). The V segment lost 6 bases and the J segment 7 bases; nucleotides outside the gene matches: 7. CDR3 nucleotide sequence: TGTGCCAGCAGCCACGGACAGGGAGGTGGCTACACCTTC. This codes for CASSHGQGGGYTF.

The genes are TRBV5-1 and TRBJ2-7; TRBD2 matches at 8 bases. This CDR3 is 15 amino acids long. Trimming at V came to 6 bases and at J to 1 base, leaving 9 bases not matched to a gene. Germline loops: CDR1 SGHRS, CDR2 YFSETQ. CDR3 DNA: TGCGCCAGCATGGGGGGGAGCGGGAGATCCTACGAGCAGTACTTC. It is translated as CASMGGSGRSYEQYF.

V and J are TRBV9 and TRBJ1-5, with D perhaps matching TRBD1 (5 bases). The germline CDR1 and CDR2 sequences are SGDLS and YYNGEE. This CDR3 is built from 14 residues. V was cut by 3 bases and J by 5 bases, with 12 bases left in between. CDR3: CASSAPGKDQPQHF. The CDR3, as DNA: TGTGCCAGCAGCGCCCCAGGGAAGGATCAGCCCCAGCATTTT. Complete variable domain (other parts from reference TRBV9 and TRBJ1-5): DSGVTQTPKHLITATGQRVTLRCSPRSGDLSVYWYQQSLDQGLQFLIQYYNGEERAKGNILERFSAQQFPDLHSELNLSSLELGDSALYFCASSAPGKDQPQHFGDGTRLSIL.

The chain carries TRBV19 and TRBJ2-3; D ambiguous. Trimming stripped 10 bases from V and 0 bases from J, with 14 bases between. Germline CDR1 reads LNHDA; CDR2 reads SQIVND (reference sequence). This CDR3 spans 14 amino acids. In DNA, the CDR3 is TGTGCCACAACCCCTACACGTAGCACAGATACGCAGTATTTT. Its translation is CATTPTRSTDTQYF.

This rearrangement joins TRBV19 to TRBJ2-2, with D possibly called TRBD1 or TRBD2 (5 bases each). The V gene's germline CDR1 is LNHDA and CDR2 SQIVND (reference sequence). Trimming left V 6 bases short and J 4 bases short, with 9 bases between. The CDR3 runs 13 residues. CDR3 nucleotide sequence: TGTGCCAGTAGGGGGGAAGGCACCGGGGAGCTGTTTTTT. Encoded protein: CASRGEGTGELFF.

The rearrangement links TRBV28 to TRBJ1-4; maybe TRBD1 (6 bases). V gave up 6 bases and J gave up 3 bases, with 17 bases separating them. Germline values: CDR1 MDHEN, CDR2 SYDVKM. The CDR3 is 16 amino acids. CDR3 bases: TGTGCCAGCAGGCCTCCAGGGGTTGTTTCTAATGAAAAACTGTTTTTT. Amino acids: CASRPPGVVSNEKLFF.

To note about this clone: The germline gene is not matched at one end of the junction; a read error may be the cause. The chain links TRBV3-1 (or the pseudogene TRBV3-2) to TRBJ2-1, with 8 bases matching TRBD1. This CDR3 region has 14 residues. The germline V gene encodes CDR1 LGHDT and CDR2 YNNKEL (reference sequence). CDR3 amino acids: CASRWQGAQNEQFF. The CDR3 nucleotides read TGTGCCAGCAGATGGCAGGGGGCGCAAAATGAGCAATTCTTC.

The chain combines TRBV5-6 with TRBJ2-5; no clear D gene. Germline lookup yields CDR1 SGHDT and CDR2 YYEEEE. The ends were cut back, 1 base at V and 2 bases at J, with 0 bases in the middle. The CDR3 length is 11 residues. Here the CDR3 DNA reads TGTGCCAGCAGCTTGCAAGAGACCCAGTACTTC. The encoded protein is CASSLQETQYF.

The chain has TRBV5-6 and TRBJ1-2; 10 bases agree with TRBD1. The CDR3 sequence is 16 residues long. The germline gives CDR1 SGHDT, CDR2 YYEEEE. J lost 4 bases, V lost 0 bases, and 6 bases had no gene match. The CDR3 here is CASSLGGQGDSYGYTF. The CDR3, as DNA: TGTGCCAGCAGCTTGGGCGGACAGGGGGATTCCTATGGCTACACCTTC.

This clone is a singleton in its sample. The V gene is TRBV28, the J gene TRBJ2-4; D assignment may be TRBD1 or TRBD2 (5 bases each). Germline V CDR1 and CDR2: MDHEN, SYDVKM. Trimming cost V 3 bases and J 8 bases, with 17 bases left between them. The CDR3 is 15 residues long. In DNA, the CDR3 is TGTGCCAGCAGTTTTTCGGGGCAGGGTAAGGACATTCAGTACTTC. Amino acids: CASSFSGQGKDIQYF.

The chain joins TRBV6-2 or TRBV6-3 to TRBJ2-7; D not certain. Germline values: CDR1 MNHEY, CDR2 SVGEGT. V lost 0 bases, J lost 4 bases, and 10 bases lay in between. The CDR3 has 14 residues. Here the CDR3 reads CASSYSTQIYEQYF. For the CDR3, the DNA is TGTGCCAGCAGTTACTCGACACAGATTTACGAGCAGTACTTC.

The gene calls are TRBV5-1 and TRBJ1-4; 8 bases agree with TRBD1. V trimming: 5 bases; J trimming: 1 base; junction bases outside the gene matches: 13. CDR3 size: 18 residues. Germline CDR1 and CDR2: SGHRS and YFSETQ. This CDR3 reads CASRPQGATRLTNEKLFF. CDR3 in DNA: TGCGCCAGCAGACCCCAGGGGGCTACGAGACTAACTAATGAAAAACTGTTTTTT.

This chain joins TRBV19 and TRBJ1-1, with 7 bases that match TRBD1. Germline-derived CDR1 and CDR2 are LNHDA and SQIVND (reference sequence). The J segment lost 2 bases and the V segment lost 6 bases, leaving 3 bases of the junction unmatched. The length of the CDR3 is 13 residues. This CDR3 reads CASSRQGNTEAFF. The CDR3 coding sequence is TGTGCCAGTAGCCGACAGGGTAACACTGAAGCTTTCTTT.

The genes are TRBV4-2 and TRBJ2-1; unclear D gene. Trimming removed 0 bases at V and 4 bases at J, with 10 bases between. Germline CDR1 LGHNA, CDR2 YNFKEQ. This CDR3 contains 15 residues. The CDR3 protein is CASSQDLDGYNEQFF. DNA of the CDR3: TGTGCCAGCAGCCAAGATCTGGACGGATACAATGAGCAGTTCTTC.

J is TRBJ2-3 and V is TRBV3-1 (or the pseudogene TRBV3-2); D is tentatively TRBD1 or TRBD2 (5 bases each). The CDR3 totals 13 residues. The germline V and J ends were trimmed by 1 base and 4 bases, with 6 bases remaining between them. Germline V lookup: CDR1 LGHDT, CDR2 YNNKEL (reference sequence). The CDR3 DNA follows: TGTGCCAGCAGCCAAGCGGGACCAGATACGCAGTATTTT. It yields the protein CASSQAGPDTQYF.

The CDR3 DNA reads as TGTGCCAGCAGCTTAGAGCCCCTAGCGGGAGACAATGAGCAGTTCTTC. Translating gives CASSLEPLAGDNEQFF. The gene calls are TRBV7-2 and TRBJ2-1, with 10 bases aligning to TRBD2. Germline V gene lookup returns CDR1 SGHTA and CDR2 FQGNSA. Germline trimming cut 1 base from V and 5 bases from J; bases unmatched to any gene: 5. The CDR3 is 16 amino acids.

Worth noting for this clone: Other DNA sequences within the sample encode an identical CDR3. The chain links TRBV9 to TRBJ2-1; TRBD2 agrees at 10 bases. The ends lost 2 bases at V and 4 bases at J; junction bases unmatched: 3. The CDR3 sequence is 15 residues long. Germline CDR1 and CDR2: SGDLS and YYNGEE. The chain's CDR3 is CASSVGTSAYNEQFF. The DNA for the CDR3 is TGTGCCAGCAGCGTGGGGACTAGCGCGTACAATGAGCAGTTCTTC.

V gene TRBV7-2 combines with J gene TRBJ2-1; weak D call: TRBD2 (6 bases). CDR3 length equals 16 residues. Trimming stripped 5 bases from V and 7 bases from J, with 21 bases between. In germline, CDR1 is SGHTA, CDR2 FQGNSA. The CDR3 protein is CASSIHRRWGRNEQFF. The CDR3 DNA reads as TGTGCCAGCAGCATCCACAGACGGTGGGGGAGGAATGAGCAGTTCTTC.